The source of this T cell receptor beta chain is a study of blood T cell repertoires in COVID-19. The V gene end was trimmed by 10 bases and the J gene end by 5 bases; junction bases not matched to a gene: 4. This CDR3 has 12 amino acids. Per the germline V gene, CDR1 is MNHNY and CDR2 is SVGAGI (reference sequence). Data came from immunoSEQ multiplex PCR; TCRdb stores just in-frame clones and leaves some out. This sample carries around 350,000 clones, around 87% of them seen once, and the ten largest clones take 3%. Sequencing used peripheral blood. The chain employs TRBV6-6 and TRBJ2-7; 11 bases line up with TRBD1. The receptor was isolated from a human donor in a cohort sampled during active COVID-19. The CDR3 bases are TGTGCCACGGGGACAGGGGGGAACGAGCAGTACTTC. Protein product: CATGTGGNEQYF.